These T cell receptor beta chains were read from a single sample in a study of lymphopenia after photon versus proton radiotherapy. The method was immunoSEQ multiplex PCR; TCRdb's version includes in-frame clones alone and lacks a portion of them. The data contain over 50,000 clones, roughly 86% of them seen just once; the ten biggest clones take up approximately 2.4%. The sequenced sample was peripheral blood, obtained from a patient treated with photon-based radiotherapy. These receptors were taken from a man in his forties or fifties with gastric cancer. The conserved cysteine and the conserved F or W are not part of the CDR3 here. Fields, in order: J gene, V gene, CDR3 protein.

j_call: TRBJ1-6; v_call: TRBV5-1; cdr3_aa: ASSFEQGNSPLH
j_call: TRBJ1-4; v_call: TRBV5-1; cdr3_aa: ASSPGQGGANEKLF
j_call: TRBJ1-1; v_call: TRBV19; cdr3_aa: ASSIARANTEAF
j_call: TRBJ2-7; v_call: TRBV7-9; cdr3_aa: ASSFQNYEQY
j_call: TRBJ2-1; v_call: TRBV28; cdr3_aa: ASSLPGPRGDEQF
j_call: TRBJ2-2; v_call: TRBV4-3; cdr3_aa: ASSQDSGRDGELF
j_call: TRBJ1-6; v_call: TRBV7-2; cdr3_aa: ASSLEVSRNSPLH
j_call: TRBJ1-2; v_call: TRBV18; cdr3_aa: ASSPAGQNYGYT
j_call: TRBJ1-3; v_call: TRBV10-3; cdr3_aa: AITPDRAAGNTIY
j_call: TRBJ2-7; v_call: TRBV10-3; cdr3_aa: AITQDRVGYEQY
j_call: TRBJ2-2; v_call: TRBV6-1; cdr3_aa: AILASNPTTGELF
j_call: TRBJ1-2; v_call: TRBV19; cdr3_aa: ASRDPGQGAAGYT
j_call: TRBJ1-3; v_call: TRBV7-6; cdr3_aa: ASSLAGGSGNTIY
j_call: TRBJ1-2; v_call: TRBV2; cdr3_aa: ASSFRLSDGYT
j_call: TRBJ2-5; v_call: TRBV11-3; cdr3_aa: ASSSRTSGETQY
j_call: TRBJ1-3; v_call: TRBV28; cdr3_aa: ASGGDSSSGNTIY
j_call: TRBJ2-3; v_call: TRBV2; cdr3_aa: ASSELTGIKADTQY
j_call: TRBJ2-2; v_call: TRBV7-6; cdr3_aa: ASSLGGQGARTGELF
j_call: NA; v_call: TRBV11-2; cdr3_aa: ATGTFSYEQY
j_call: TRBJ1-2; v_call: TRBV10-3; cdr3_aa: AITGGTYGYT
j_call: TRBJ2-7; v_call: TRBV6-5; cdr3_aa: ASTSDTAYEQY
j_call: TRBJ1-2; v_call: TRBV7-8; cdr3_aa: ASSPGTEYGYT
j_call: TRBJ1-5; v_call: TRBV7-3; cdr3_aa: ASSLAGKADQPQH
j_call: TRBJ1-2; v_call: TRBV5-6; cdr3_aa: ASSTNQGASGYT
j_call: TRBJ1-1; v_call: TRBV5-1; cdr3_aa: ASSGEGGTEAF
j_call: TRBJ1-1; v_call: TRBV5-1; cdr3_aa: ASSLGTSGGVEAF
j_call: TRBJ2-5; v_call: TRBV5-4; cdr3_aa: ASSRTWGRLQETQY
j_call: TRBJ1-2; v_call: TRBV7-8; cdr3_aa: ASSRRTGGGYT
j_call: TRBJ1-5; v_call: TRBV5-1; cdr3_aa: ASSLGGFNQPQH
j_call: TRBJ2-7; v_call: TRBV4-2; cdr3_aa: ASSQDLSRGLYEQY
j_call: TRBJ2-5; v_call: TRBV7-2; cdr3_aa: ASSIPGLETQY
j_call: TRBJ1-1; v_call: TRBV5-1; cdr3_aa: ASSLEVAGSHTEAF
j_call: TRBJ1-2; v_call: TRBV2; cdr3_aa: ASSQERDGYT
j_call: TRBJ2-1; v_call: TRBV6-5; cdr3_aa: ASSYFLLDEQF
j_call: TRBJ1-2; v_call: TRBV7-9; cdr3_aa: ASSGSYGYT
j_call: TRBJ2-7; v_call: TRBV2; cdr3_aa: ASSASYEQY
j_call: TRBJ2-1; v_call: TRBV6-5; cdr3_aa: ASSYSTSSYNEQF
j_call: TRBJ2-2; v_call: TRBV15; cdr3_aa: ATSRVEQNTGELF
j_call: TRBJ1-1; v_call: TRBV7-2; cdr3_aa: ASNTRDSEAF
j_call: TRBJ2-3; v_call: TRBV30; cdr3_aa: AWRAPGQSTDTQY
j_call: TRBJ1-5; v_call: TRBV19; cdr3_aa: ASRPRTGRPSNQPQH
j_call: TRBJ2-3; v_call: TRBV27; cdr3_aa: ASSPAYEAIDTQY
j_call: TRBJ1-1; v_call: TRBV5-1; cdr3_aa: ASSLGGRNTEAF
j_call: TRBJ2-5; v_call: TRBV7-3; cdr3_aa: ASSLTGGTGRETQY
j_call: TRBJ2-2; v_call: TRBV6-5; cdr3_aa: ASSYSGDRVPGELF
j_call: TRBJ1-5; v_call: TRBV7-2; cdr3_aa: ASSSRGVGTYQPQH
j_call: TRBJ1-1; v_call: TRBV18; cdr3_aa: ASSPSGGPNTEAF
j_call: TRBJ2-3; v_call: TRBV30; cdr3_aa: AWSVQSYEDTQY